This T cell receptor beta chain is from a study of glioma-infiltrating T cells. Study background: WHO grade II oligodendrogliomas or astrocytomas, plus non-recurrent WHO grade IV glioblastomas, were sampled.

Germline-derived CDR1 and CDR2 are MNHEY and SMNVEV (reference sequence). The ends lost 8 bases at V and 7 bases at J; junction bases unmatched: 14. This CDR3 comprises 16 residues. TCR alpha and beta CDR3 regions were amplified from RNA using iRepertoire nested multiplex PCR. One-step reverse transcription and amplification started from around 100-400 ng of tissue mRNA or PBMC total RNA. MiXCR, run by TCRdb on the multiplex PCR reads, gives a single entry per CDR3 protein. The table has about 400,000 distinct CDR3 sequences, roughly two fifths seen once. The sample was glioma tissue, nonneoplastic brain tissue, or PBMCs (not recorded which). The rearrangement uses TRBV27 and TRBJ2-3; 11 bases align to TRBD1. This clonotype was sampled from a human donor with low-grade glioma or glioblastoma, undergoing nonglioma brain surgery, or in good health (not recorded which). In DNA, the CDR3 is TGTGCCAGCGGATTTCAACCGGGACAGGGGGTATATACGCAGTATTTT. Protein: CASGFQPGQGVYTQYF.